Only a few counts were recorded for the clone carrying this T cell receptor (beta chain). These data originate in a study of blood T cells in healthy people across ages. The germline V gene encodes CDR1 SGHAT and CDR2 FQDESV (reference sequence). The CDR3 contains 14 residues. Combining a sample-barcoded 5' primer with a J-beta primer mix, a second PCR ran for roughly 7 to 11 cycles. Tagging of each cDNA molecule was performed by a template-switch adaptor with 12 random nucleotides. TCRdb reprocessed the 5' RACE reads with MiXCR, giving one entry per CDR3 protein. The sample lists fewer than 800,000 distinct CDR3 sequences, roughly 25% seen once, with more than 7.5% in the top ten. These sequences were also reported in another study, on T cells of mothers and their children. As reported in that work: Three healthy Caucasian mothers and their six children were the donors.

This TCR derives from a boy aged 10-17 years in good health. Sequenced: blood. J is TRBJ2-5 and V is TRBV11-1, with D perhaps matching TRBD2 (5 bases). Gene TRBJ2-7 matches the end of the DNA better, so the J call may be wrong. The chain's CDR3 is CASSFERDSYEQYF. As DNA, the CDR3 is TGTGCCAGCAGCTTCGAACGGGACTCCTACGAGCAGTACTTC.